These 32 T cell receptor beta chains were sequenced from one sample in a study of T cells in localized non-small cell lung cancer. TCRdb's table, derived via immunoSEQ multiplex PCR, lists solely in-frame clones and lacks some. Of around 35,000 clones listed, around 93% were seen once; the top ten hold 7.9%. The sequencing used peripheral blood, collected before any cancer treatment. The receptor source for this set is a female donor aged 60 or older with stage I lung adenocarcinoma.

The V and J genes are TRBV4-1 and TRBJ2-1, with D unclear. Per the germline V gene, CDR1 is MGHRA and CDR2 is YSYEKL. With 0 bases removed from V and 12 bases from J, the gap between germline ends came to 9 bases. The CDR3 length is 12 residues. The CDR3 DNA is TGCGCCAGCAGCCAAGAAGGGTTCGGGCAGTTCTTC. It yields the protein CASSQEGFGQFF.

The chain carries TRBV11-2 and TRBJ2-6; D is perhaps TRBD2 (5 bases). The length of the CDR3 is 13 residues. The germline CDR1 and CDR2 sequences are SGHAT and FQNNGV. V was shortened by 8 bases and J by 2 bases, with 7 bases between the two germline ends. CDR3 loop: CASVLAGANVLTF. The CDR3 DNA reads TGTGCCAGCGTACTAGCTGGGGCCAACGTCCTGACTTTC.

The V gene is TRBV7-3, the J gene TRBJ1-2; D uncertain. The CDR3 consists of 14 residues. Germline V lookup: CDR1 SGHTA, CDR2 FQGTGA. Trimming cost V 6 bases and J 8 bases, with 19 bases left between them. CDR3 sequence: CASSSQEGIYGYTF. In DNA, the CDR3 is TGTGCCAGCAGTAGCCAGGAAGGAATATACGGCTACACCTTC.

In this sample, this clone turned up a few times. The chain links TRBV18 to TRBJ1-1, with TRBD1 matching 10 bases. The CDR3 has 14 residues. Germline CDR1 is KGHSH and CDR2 is LQKENI. V shed 2 bases and J 6 bases; nucleotides not matched to a gene: 3. CDR3 sequence: CASSPVTGGSEAFF. For the CDR3, the DNA is TGTGCCAGCTCACCAGTGACAGGGGGCTCTGAAGCTTTCTTT.

J is TRBJ1-1 and V is TRBV6-5; possibly TRBD1 for D (6 bases). The V gene's germline CDR1 is MNHEY and CDR2 SVGAGI. Deletions cut 7 bases from V and 10 bases from J, with 16 bases between. The CDR3 loop spans 12 amino acids. The CDR3 DNA sequence: TGTGCCAGCAAGCAGGGGTCCCTCGGAGCTTTCTTT. Protein product: CASKQGSLGAFF.

The chain joins TRBV2 to TRBJ1-5; 8 bases align to TRBD1. V lost 4 bases, J lost 4 bases, and 3 bases stayed unmatched. Germline V CDR1 and CDR2: SNHLY, FYNNEI. CDR3 length equals 14 residues. This CDR3 reads CASSVGQANQPQHF. The CDR3 DNA follows: TGTGCCAGCAGTGTGGGACAGGCGAATCAGCCCCAGCATTTT.

This chain joins TRBV27 and TRBJ1-5, with D possibly being TRBD1 (5 bases). In germline, CDR1 is MNHEY, CDR2 SMNVEV (reference sequence). This CDR3 contains 14 residues. The ends were cut back, 3 bases at V and 2 bases at J, with 8 bases in the middle. Here the CDR3 DNA reads TGTGCCAGCAGTTTGTTACAGGGCAATCAGCCCCAGCATTTT. It specifies CASSLLQGNQPQHF.

V usage is TRBV27 and J usage is TRBJ2-7, with D possibly TRBD1 on 5 matching bases. The CDR3 spans 15 residues. Trimming removed 6 bases at V and 2 bases at J, with 17 bases between. The germline V gene has CDR1 MNHEY and CDR2 SMNVEV (reference sequence). The CDR3 reads CASSRGHPRAYEQYF. The CDR3 region has the DNA TGTGCCAGCAGCCGCGGACACCCCAGAGCCTACGAGCAGTACTTC.

This chain links TRBV10-3 with TRBJ2-7; 9 nucleotides match TRBD1. The CDR3 runs 14 residues. With 6 bases clipped from V and 0 bases from J, the junction kept 3 bases outside the gene matches. Germline CDR1 and CDR2: ENHRY and SYGVKD. The CDR3 reads CAIRGTGSSYEQYF. DNA of the CDR3: TGTGCCATCAGGGGGACAGGGAGCTCCTACGAGCAGTACTTC.

The V gene is TRBV6-5, the J gene TRBJ1-2; D not certain. Trimming stripped 6 bases from V and 8 bases from J, with 16 bases between. Germline V gene lookup returns CDR1 MNHEY and CDR2 SVGAGI. The CDR3 loop spans 13 amino acids. CDR3 residues: CASSTPLGRGYTF. In DNA form, the CDR3 reads TGTGCCAGCAGCACCCCCCTAGGACGAGGCTACACCTTC.

This chain joins TRBV7-3 and TRBJ2-1; 7 nucleotides line up with TRBD2. This CDR3 has 15 residues. Per germline, CDR1 SGHTA and CDR2 FQGTGA. Losses at the gene ends were 0 bases for V and 12 bases for J; bases not matched to a gene: 11. DNA of the CDR3: TGTGCCAGCAGCTTAACAGTCGGGAGGCCCCCTCGGCAGTTCTTC. It yields the protein CASSLTVGRPPRQFF.

This rearrangement joins TRBV6-5 to TRBJ2-1; the D gene is possibly TRBD1 (5 bases). Germline V gene data show CDR1 as MNHEY and CDR2 as SVGAGI. V lost 0 bases and J 10 bases, leaving 13 bases between the germline ends. CDR3 length equals 14 residues. In nucleotides, the CDR3 is TGTGCCAGCAGTTACTCGAAAAGGGGCCCCGAGCAGTTCTTC. This translates into CASSYSKRGPEQFF.

The gene calls are TRBV23-1 and TRBJ2-1; 11 nucleotides agree with TRBD2. TRBV23-1 is annotated as an ORF whose role is uncertain. J lost 7 bases, V lost 5 bases, and 7 bases had no gene match. The CDR3 covers 15 residues. The CDR3 bases are TGCGCCAGCAGTTCAGGACTAGCGGGTGGTAATGAGCAGTTCTTC. It translates to CASSSGLAGGNEQFF.

V usage is TRBV19 and J usage is TRBJ1-1, with 10 nucleotides matching TRBD1. CDR1 is LNHDA and CDR2 is SQIVND in the germline V gene (reference sequence). The V segment lost 6 bases and the J segment 5 bases; nucleotides outside the gene matches: 6. This CDR3 contains 14 residues. The CDR3 region is CASRAGQGRTEAFF. The CDR3 coding sequence is TGTGCCAGTAGGGCGGGACAGGGGCGGACTGAAGCTTTCTTT.

The gene calls are TRBV7-9 and TRBJ2-1, with 8 nucleotides matching TRBD2. The CDR3 is made up of 18 amino acids. V lost 5 bases and J lost 0; bases outside the gene matches: 12. The germline gives CDR1 SEHNR, CDR2 FQNEAQ (reference sequence). Here the CDR3 DNA reads TGTGCCAGCAGCGTCGAGACTAGCGCAAAGAGCTCCTACAATGAGCAGTTCTTC. This sequence encodes CASSVETSAKSSYNEQFF. The full variable domain, completed using reference TRBV7-9 and TRBJ2-1, is DTGVSQNPRHKITKRGQNVTFRCDPISEHNRLYWYRQTLGQGPEFLTYFQNEAQLEKSRLLSDRFSAERPKGSFSTLEIQRTEQGDSAMYLCASSVETSAKSSYNEQFFGPGTRLTVL.

V is TRBV19 and J is TRBJ1-1, with D maybe TRBD1 (6 bases). Per the germline V gene, CDR1 is LNHDA and CDR2 is SQIVND (reference sequence). This CDR3 has 14 residues. Trimming cost V 4 bases and J 3 bases, with 12 bases left between them. This chain's CDR3 is CASSTRGGDTEAFF. The CDR3 nucleotides are TGTGCCAGTAGTACGCGAGGGGGGGACACTGAAGCTTTCTTT.

This rearrangement joins TRBV27 to TRBJ1-5; D is unclear. The V gene lost 0 bases and the J gene lost 4 bases, with 7 bases spanning the gap. Germline assignment: CDR1 MNHEY and CDR2 SMNVEV (reference sequence). There are 14 residues in the CDR3. CDR3 amino acids: CASSLSGQNQPQHF. CDR3 bases: TGTGCCAGCAGTTTATCCGGCCAGAATCAGCCCCAGCATTTT.

The chain recombines TRBV27 with TRBJ1-2; unclear D gene. Trimming shortened V by 0 bases and J by 7 bases, and 12 bases separated the two germline ends. Per the germline V gene, CDR1 is MNHEY and CDR2 is SMNVEV (reference sequence). The CDR3 runs to 14 residues. The CDR3 DNA reads TGTGCCAGCAGTTTATCGGATCCGAGACGTGGCTACACCTTC. Encoded protein: CASSLSDPRRGYTF.

This clone was observed once. This rearrangement joins TRBV9 to TRBJ2-2, with 7 positions matching TRBD1. In germline, CDR1 is SGDLS, CDR2 YYNGEE. After removal of 1 base from V and 4 bases from J, the junction contained 7 bases not matched to a gene. CDR3 length: 16 residues. The CDR3 DNA follows: TGTGCCAGCAGCGTACGGACGACAGGGATCACCGGGGAGCTGTTTTTT. Protein product: CASSVRTTGITGELFF.

The chain couples TRBV29-1 to TRBJ2-5; D tentatively reads TRBD1 or TRBD2 (5 bases each). The germline gives CDR1 SQVTM, CDR2 ANQGSEA. There are 11 residues in the CDR3. V gave up 4 bases and J gave up 5 bases, with 8 bases separating them. CDR3 bases: TGCAGCGTTGGGTGGGGGGAGACCCAGTACTTC. As protein: CSVGWGETQYF.

V is TRBV5-1 and J is TRBJ1-3; TRBD1 is a possible D gene (6 bases). This CDR3 region has 16 residues. Germline-derived CDR1 and CDR2 are SGHRS and YFSETQ. Trimming removed 0 bases at V and 0 bases at J, with 10 bases between. The CDR3 DNA reads as TGCGCCAGCAGCTTGGCCTTAGGGGGCTCTGGAAACACCATATATTTT. Protein product: CASSLALGGSGNTIYF.

The rearrangement joins TRBV4-3 to TRBJ1-1, with D unresolved. This CDR3 has 13 residues. V was clipped by 4 bases and J by 2 bases, with 8 bases between them. Germline CDR1 is LGHNA and CDR2 is YSLEER. The CDR3 loop reads CASSRDGNTEAFF. As DNA, the CDR3 is TGCGCCAGCAGCCGAGACGGTAACACTGAAGCTTTCTTT.

A single count supports this clone. The chain employs TRBV4-3 and TRBJ2-1; 9 positions agree with TRBD2. The CDR3 totals 15 residues. The J segment lost 2 bases and the V segment lost 1 base, leaving 0 bases of the junction unmatched. In germline, CDR1 is LGHNA, CDR2 YSLEER. CDR3 protein: CASSQGTSAYNEQFF. DNA for the CDR3: TGCGCCAGCAGCCAAGGGACTAGCGCCTACAATGAGCAGTTCTTC.

This chain's CDR3 is CASSQDRGGDTEAFF. CDR3 sequence (DNA): TGTGCCAGCAGCCAAGACAGGGGAGGGGACACTGAAGCTTTCTTT. The chain uses TRBV6-5 and TRBJ1-1, with 8 bases aligning to TRBD1. With V trimmed by 6 bases and J by 3 bases, 9 bases remained unmatched. This CDR3 contains 15 residues. Germline assignment: CDR1 MNHEY and CDR2 SVGAGI.

This clone turned up a few times. The genes are TRBV28 and TRBJ1-2; maybe TRBD1 (5 bases). Germline V gives CDR1 MDHEN, CDR2 SYDVKM. Deletions cut 1 base from V and 3 bases from J, with 12 bases between. The CDR3 has 15 amino acids. The CDR3 loop reads CASSLFAQVHYGYTF. CDR3 in DNA: TGTGCCAGCAGTTTATTCGCACAGGTTCACTATGGCTACACCTTC.

The V call is TRBV28, the J call TRBJ2-4; D gene unclear. The V and J ends lost 1 base and 5 bases respectively, with 6 bases between them. CDR1 and CDR2 from the germline V gene are MDHEN and SYDVKM. This CDR3 has 13 amino acids. The DNA of the CDR3 is TGTGCCAGCAGTTTATTACACGAAAACATTCAGTACTTC. Protein sequence: CASSLLHENIQYF.

This sequence joins TRBV2 and TRBJ2-6; D is possibly TRBD1 or TRBD2 (5 bases each). From germline, CDR1 is SNHLY and CDR2 FYNNEI. The V gene lost 10 bases and the J gene lost 0 bases, with 16 bases spanning the gap. The CDR3 spans 16 residues. CDR3 coding DNA: TGTGCCACCTTTCGGGACCGATCCTCTGGGGCCAACGTCCTGACTTTC. Translated: CATFRDRSSGANVLTF. The variable domain in full, completed from reference TRBV2 and TRBJ2-6, reads EPEVTQTPSHQVTQMGQEVILRCVPISNHLYFYWYRQILGQKVEFLVSFYNNEISEKSEIFDDQFSVERPDGSNFTLKIRSTKLEDSAMYFCATFRDRSSGANVLTFGAGSRLTVL.

The chain has TRBV27 and TRBJ2-5; D may be TRBD2 (6 bases). V lost 10 bases and J 3 bases, leaving 18 bases between the germline ends. In germline, CDR1 is MNHEY, CDR2 SMNVEV (reference sequence). The CDR3 is 14 amino acids. In nucleotides, the CDR3 is TGTGCCACCCAGGAGCGGGCGGATAAAGAGACCCAGTACTTC. This gives the protein CATQERADKETQYF.

The J gene is TRBJ2-4, the V gene TRBV7-3; 7 bases map to TRBD2. V lost 3 bases and J lost 7; bases outside the gene matches: 3. The CDR3 extends over 13 amino acids. Per the germline V gene, CDR1 is SGHTA and CDR2 is FQGTGA. The CDR3 DNA sequence: TGTGCCAGCAGCTTGGCGGGAGAGAACATTCAGTACTTC. It encodes CASSLAGENIQYF.

The CDR3 is CASSIPGTANTEAFF. The CDR3 DNA is TGTGCCAGTAGTATACCCGGGACAGCGAACACTGAAGCTTTCTTT. The rearrangement uses TRBV19 and TRBJ1-1; 7 bases are shared with TRBD1. The germline gives CDR1 LNHDA, CDR2 SQIVND (reference sequence). J lost 1 base, V lost 2 bases, and 4 bases had no gene match. This CDR3 is built from 15 residues.

By proportion, this clone is medium-sized. V usage is TRBV7-2 and J usage is TRBJ1-5; TRBD1 matches at 7 bases. CDR3 size: 14 residues. The V gene's germline CDR1 is SGHTA and CDR2 FQGNSA. The ends lost 4 bases at V and 4 bases at J; junction bases unmatched: 4. DNA of the CDR3: TGTGCCAGCAGCTCGTACAGGGGTAATCAGCCCCAGCATTTT. Its protein product is CASSSYRGNQPQHF.

This rearrangement joins TRBV11-1 to TRBJ2-7; D may be TRBD1 (6 bases). The germline V gene has CDR1 SGHAT and CDR2 FQDESV (reference sequence). The CDR3 extends over 14 amino acids. The germline V and J ends were trimmed by 1 base and 3 bases, with 10 bases remaining between them. The CDR3: CASSLGNRDYEQYV. In DNA form, the CDR3 reads TGTGCCAGCAGCTTAGGCAACAGGGACTACGAGCAGTACGTC.